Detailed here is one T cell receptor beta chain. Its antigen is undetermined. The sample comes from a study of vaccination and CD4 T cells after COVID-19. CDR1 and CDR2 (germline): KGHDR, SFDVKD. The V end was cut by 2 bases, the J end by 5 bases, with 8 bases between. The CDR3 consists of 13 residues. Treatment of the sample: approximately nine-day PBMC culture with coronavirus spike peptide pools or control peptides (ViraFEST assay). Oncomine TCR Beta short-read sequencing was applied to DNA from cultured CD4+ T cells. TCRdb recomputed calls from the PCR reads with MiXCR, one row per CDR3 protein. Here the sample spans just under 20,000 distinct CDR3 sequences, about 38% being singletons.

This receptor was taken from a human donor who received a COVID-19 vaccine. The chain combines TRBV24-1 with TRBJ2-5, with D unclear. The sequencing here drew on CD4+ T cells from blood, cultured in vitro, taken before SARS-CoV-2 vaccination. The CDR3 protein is CATSDSTRETQYF. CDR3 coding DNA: TGTGCCACCAGTGATTCGACCCGGGAGACCCAGTACTTC.